Here is one TCR beta chain with its context. The antigen is undetermined. These data are taken from a study of graft-versus-host responses after intestinal transplantation. Broader study findings: Allografts of patients with graft-donor T cell macrochimerism showed high graft-versus-host to host-versus-graft clone ratios.

The assay was immunoSEQ multiplex PCR, and TCRdb's table has in-frame clones only and misses some. Of over 80,000 clones in the sample, around 93% were seen once. The V and J ends lost 1 base and 4 bases, in that order; junction bases with no gene match: 5. Germline V gene data show CDR1 as SGHVS and CDR2 as FNYEAQ. CDR3 length: 15 residues. The clonotype comes from a human donor who was the organ donor for an intestinal transplant. Sequenced material: unstimulated CD8+ T cells sorted from spleen or lymph node cells, taken before transplant. The V call is TRBV7-6, the J call TRBJ2-3, with TRBD2 identical over 7 bases. The DNA for the CDR3 is TGTGCCAGCAGCTTAGTCGGAAGCGGGGCAGATACGCAGTATTTT. It encodes CASSLVGSGADTQYF.